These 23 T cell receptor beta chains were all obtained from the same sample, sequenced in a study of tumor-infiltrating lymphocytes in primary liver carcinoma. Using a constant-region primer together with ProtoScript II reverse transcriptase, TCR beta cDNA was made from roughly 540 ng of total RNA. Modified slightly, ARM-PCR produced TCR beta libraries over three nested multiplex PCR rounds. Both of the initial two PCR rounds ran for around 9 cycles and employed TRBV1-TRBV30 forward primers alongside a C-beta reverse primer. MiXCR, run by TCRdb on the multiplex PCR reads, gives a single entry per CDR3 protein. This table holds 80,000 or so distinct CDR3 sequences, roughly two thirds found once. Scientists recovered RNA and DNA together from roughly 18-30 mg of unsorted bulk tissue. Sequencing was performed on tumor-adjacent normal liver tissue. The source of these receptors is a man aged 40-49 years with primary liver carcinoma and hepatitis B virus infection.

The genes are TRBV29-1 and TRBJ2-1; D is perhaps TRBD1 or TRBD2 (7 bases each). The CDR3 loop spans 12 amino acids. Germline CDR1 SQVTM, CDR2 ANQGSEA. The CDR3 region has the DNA TGCAACGCCCCCCCAGGGGGGGATGAGCAGTTCTTC. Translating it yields CNAPPGGDEQFF.

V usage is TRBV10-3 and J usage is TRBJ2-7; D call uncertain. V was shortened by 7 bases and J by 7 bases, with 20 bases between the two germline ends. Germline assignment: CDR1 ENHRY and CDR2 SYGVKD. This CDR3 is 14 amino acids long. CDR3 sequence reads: CAINDSWGFGEQYF. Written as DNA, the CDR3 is TGTGCCATCAATGACTCCTGGGGTTTCGGGGAGCAGTACTTC.

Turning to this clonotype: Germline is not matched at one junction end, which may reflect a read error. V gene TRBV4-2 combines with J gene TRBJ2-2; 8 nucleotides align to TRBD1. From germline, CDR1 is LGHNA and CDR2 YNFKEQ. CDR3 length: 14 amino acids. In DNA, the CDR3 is TGTGCCAGCATCACAGGGGGTTGCACCGGGGGGCTGTTTTTT. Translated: CASITGGCTGGLFF.

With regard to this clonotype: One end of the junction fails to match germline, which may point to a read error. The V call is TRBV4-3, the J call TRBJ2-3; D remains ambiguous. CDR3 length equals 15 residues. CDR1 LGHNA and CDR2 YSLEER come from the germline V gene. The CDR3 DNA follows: TGCGCCAGCAGCCAAGGAGTCGTCTTAGTAGATGCGCAGTATTTT. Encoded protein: CASSQGVVLVDAQYF.

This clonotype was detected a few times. CDR3 coding DNA: TGTGCCAGCAATGCGGATCAGCCCCAGCATTTT. Its protein product is CASNADQPQHF. The chain combines TRBV6-1 with TRBJ1-5, with unresolved D. Trimming cost V 7 bases and J 5 bases, with 6 bases left between them. This CDR3 contains 11 residues. CDR1 and CDR2 (germline): MNHNS, SASEGT.

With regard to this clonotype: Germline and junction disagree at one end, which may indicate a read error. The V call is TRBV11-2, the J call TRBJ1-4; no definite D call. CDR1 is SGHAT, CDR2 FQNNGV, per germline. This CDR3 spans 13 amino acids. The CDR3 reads CVSGADLSEKLFF. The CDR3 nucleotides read TGTGTCAGCGGCGCGGACCTAAGCGAAAAACTGTTTTTC.

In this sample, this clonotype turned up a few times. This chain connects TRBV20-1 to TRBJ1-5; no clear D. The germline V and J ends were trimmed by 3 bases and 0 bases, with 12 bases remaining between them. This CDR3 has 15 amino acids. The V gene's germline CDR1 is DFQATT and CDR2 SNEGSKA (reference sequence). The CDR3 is CSARLPDFSNQPQHF. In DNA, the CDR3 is TGCAGTGCTAGGTTGCCAGATTTTAGCAATCAGCCCCAGCATTTT.

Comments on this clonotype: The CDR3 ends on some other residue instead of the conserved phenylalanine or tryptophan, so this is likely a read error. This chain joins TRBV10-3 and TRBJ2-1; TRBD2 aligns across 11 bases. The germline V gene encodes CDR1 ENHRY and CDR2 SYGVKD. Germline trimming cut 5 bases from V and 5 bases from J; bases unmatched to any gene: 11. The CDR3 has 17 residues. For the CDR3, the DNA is TGTGCCATCAGTCCGATACTTAGCGGGAGGGGAAACAATGAGCAGTTCTAC. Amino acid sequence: CAISPILSGRGNNEQFY.

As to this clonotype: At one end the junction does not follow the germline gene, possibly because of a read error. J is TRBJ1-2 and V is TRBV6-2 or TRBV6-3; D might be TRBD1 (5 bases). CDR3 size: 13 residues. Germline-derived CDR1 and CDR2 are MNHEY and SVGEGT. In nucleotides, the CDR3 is TGTGCCATGGTGGACATGGATAACTATGACTACACCTTC. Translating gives CAMVDMDNYDYTF.

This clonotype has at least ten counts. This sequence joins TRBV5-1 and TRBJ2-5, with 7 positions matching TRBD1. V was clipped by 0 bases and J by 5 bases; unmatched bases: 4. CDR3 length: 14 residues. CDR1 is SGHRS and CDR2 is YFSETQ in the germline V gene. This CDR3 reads CASSLEGAGETQYF. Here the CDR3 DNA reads TGCGCCAGCAGCTTGGAGGGGGCCGGGGAGACCCAGTACTTC.

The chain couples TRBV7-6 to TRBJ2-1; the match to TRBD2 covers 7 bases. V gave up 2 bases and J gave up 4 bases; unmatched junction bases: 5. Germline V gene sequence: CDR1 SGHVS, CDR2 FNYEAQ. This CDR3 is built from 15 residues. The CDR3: CASSLSASGYNEQFF. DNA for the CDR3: TGTGCCAGCAGCTTATCGGCTAGCGGATACAATGAGCAGTTCTTC.

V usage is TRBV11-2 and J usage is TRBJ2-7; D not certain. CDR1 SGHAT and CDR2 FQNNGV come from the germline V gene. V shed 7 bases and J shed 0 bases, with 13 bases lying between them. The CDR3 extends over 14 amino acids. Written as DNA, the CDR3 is TGTGCCAGCAACTCTAACATGAACTCCTACGAGCAGTACTTC. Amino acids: CASNSNMNSYEQYF.

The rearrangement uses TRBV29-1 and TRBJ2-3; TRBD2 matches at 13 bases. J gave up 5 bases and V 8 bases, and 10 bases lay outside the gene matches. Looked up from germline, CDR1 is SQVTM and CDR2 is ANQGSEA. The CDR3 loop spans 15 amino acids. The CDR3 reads CSLRTSGGWKDTQYF. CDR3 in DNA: TGCAGCTTACGGACTAGCGGGGGTTGGAAAGATACGCAGTATTTT.

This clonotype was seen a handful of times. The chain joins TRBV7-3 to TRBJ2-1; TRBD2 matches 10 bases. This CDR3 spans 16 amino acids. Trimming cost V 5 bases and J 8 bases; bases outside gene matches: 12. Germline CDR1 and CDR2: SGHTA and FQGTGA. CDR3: CASSPRLAGDLDEQFF. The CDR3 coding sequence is TGTGCCAGCAGCCCCCGACTAGCGGGCGACCTGGATGAGCAGTTCTTC.

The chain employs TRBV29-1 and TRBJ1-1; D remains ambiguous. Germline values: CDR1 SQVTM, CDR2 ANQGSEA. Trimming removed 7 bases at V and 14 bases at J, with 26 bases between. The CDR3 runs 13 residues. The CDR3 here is CSDLTPMNTGAFF. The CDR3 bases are TGCAGCGATCTGACGCCAATGAACACTGGAGCCTTCTTT.

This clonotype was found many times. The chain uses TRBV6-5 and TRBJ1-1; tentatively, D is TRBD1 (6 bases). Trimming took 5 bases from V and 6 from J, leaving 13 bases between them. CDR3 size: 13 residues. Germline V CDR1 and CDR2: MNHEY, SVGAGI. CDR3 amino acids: CASSRDIVAEAFF. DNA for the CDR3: TGTGCCAGCAGTAGGGACATTGTTGCTGAAGCTTTCTTT.

The CDR3 nucleotides read TGTGCCAGCAGCCAATATCGGAATGAGCAGTACTTC. This gives the protein CASSQYRNEQYF. The gene calls are TRBV4-2 and TRBJ2-7; no definite D call. CDR1 and CDR2 from the germline V gene are LGHNA and YNFKEQ. The CDR3 totals 12 residues. The germline V and J ends were trimmed by 2 bases and 7 bases, with 9 bases remaining between them.

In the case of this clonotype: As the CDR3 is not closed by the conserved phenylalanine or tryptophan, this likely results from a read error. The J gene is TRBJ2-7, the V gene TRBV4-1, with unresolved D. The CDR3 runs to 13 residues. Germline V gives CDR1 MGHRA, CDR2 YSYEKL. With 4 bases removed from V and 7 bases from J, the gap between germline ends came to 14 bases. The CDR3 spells CASSPGRRYEQYI. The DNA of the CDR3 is TGCGCCAGCAGCCCGGGCCGTCGGTATGAGCAGTACATC.

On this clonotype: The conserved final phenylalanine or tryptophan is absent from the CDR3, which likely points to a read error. CDR3 in amino acids: CASSYSDTGAFL. The CDR3 DNA reads TGTGCCAGCAGTTACTCGGACACTGGAGCTTTCCTT. The chain recombines TRBV6-6 with TRBJ1-1; TRBD1 might be the D (5 bases). The germline V gene encodes CDR1 MNHNY and CDR2 SVGAGI (reference sequence). This CDR3 contains 12 residues.

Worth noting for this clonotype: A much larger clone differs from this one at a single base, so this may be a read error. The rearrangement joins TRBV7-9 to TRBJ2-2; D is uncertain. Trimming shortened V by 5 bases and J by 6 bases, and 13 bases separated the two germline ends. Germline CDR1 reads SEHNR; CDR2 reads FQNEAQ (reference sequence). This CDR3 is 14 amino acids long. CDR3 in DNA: TGTGCCAGCAGCATTCCCCAGGTGGCCGGGGAGCTGTTTTTT. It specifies CASSIPQVAGELFF. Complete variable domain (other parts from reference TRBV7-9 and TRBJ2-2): DTGVSQNPRHKITKRGQNVTFRCDPISEHNRLYWYRQTLGQGPEFLTYFQNEAQLEKSRLLSDRFSAERPKGSFSTLEIQRTEQGDSAMYLCASSIPQVAGELFFGEGSRLTVL.

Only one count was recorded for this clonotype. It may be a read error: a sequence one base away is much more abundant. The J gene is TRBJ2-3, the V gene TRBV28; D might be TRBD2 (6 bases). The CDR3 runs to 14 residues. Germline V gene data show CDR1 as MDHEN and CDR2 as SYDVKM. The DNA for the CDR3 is TGTACCAGCAGCACTAGCAGGCGCACAGATACGCAGTATTTT. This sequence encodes CTSSTSRRTDTQYF.

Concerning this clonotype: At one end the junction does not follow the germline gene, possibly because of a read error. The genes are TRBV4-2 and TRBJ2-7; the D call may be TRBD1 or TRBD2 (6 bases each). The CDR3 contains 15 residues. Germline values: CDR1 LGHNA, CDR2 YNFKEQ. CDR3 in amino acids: CVSSQEEGGSYEQYF. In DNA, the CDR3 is TGTGTCAGCAGCCAAGAGGAGGGGGGCTCCTACGAGCAGTACTTC.

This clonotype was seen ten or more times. The CDR3 coding sequence is TGTGCCAGCAGCAAACCGGGACACTCCTACGAGCAGTACTTC. Translating it yields CASSKPGHSYEQYF. J is TRBJ2-7 and V is TRBV21-1; the D call TRBD1 from the table was never checked on the DNA. TRBV21-1 is reported as a pseudogene. The CDR3 spans 14 residues.